This T cell receptor (beta chain) was sequenced for a study of blood T cell repertoires in COVID-19. Study overall: Material from acute and convalescent COVID-19 was sourced from the United States, Italy and Spain. Nucleic acid was either cDNA or gDNA, and it came from T cells, B-cell-depleted T cells, or PBMCs.

This CDR3 has 16 residues. Germline-derived CDR1 and CDR2 are SGHTA and FQGNSA. V was clipped by 1 base and J by 9 bases, with 19 bases between them. In the authors' methods: Estimation of nucleated cell counts relied on the amplification of reference gene primers. Assay used: immunoSEQ multiplex PCR; TCRdb lists only in-frame clones, some missing. The D gene and trimming were derived from the DNA, and the V and J assignments and clone size from that table. The sample has about 250,000 clones; approximately 80% are singletons. The V gene is TRBV7-2, the J gene TRBJ2-1; D might be TRBD1 (5 bases). Sequenced: peripheral blood. The clonotype comes from a man at least 80 years old with acute or convalescent COVID-19. In nucleotides, the CDR3 is TGTGCCAGCAGCTTAGTAGGGGATCCTGCCCAGGGTGAGCAGTTCTTC. This codes for CASSLVGDPAQGEQFF.